Each of the 3 T cell receptor beta chains below was sequenced from the same sample in a study of T cell clonality in common variable immunodeficiency. General study findings and limits: Reportedly, TCR beta sequences from common variable immunodeficiency showed fewer deletions and N-nucleotide insertions.

The assay was immunoSEQ multiplex PCR, and TCRdb's table has in-frame clones only and misses some. The profile covers more than 20,000 clones, none occurring a single time. Antigens for these TCRs are unknown. Sequencing used peripheral blood mononuclear cells. The receptor source for this set is a human donor with common variable immunodeficiency.

This clone was seen repeatedly, ten times or more. The read ends 3 residues early relative to the CDR3; the germline J gene fills the gap. The V and J genes are TRBV19 and TRBJ1-2; TRBD1 agrees at 9 bases. Germline V gene lookup returns CDR1 LNHDA and CDR2 SQIVND (reference sequence). This CDR3 is 14 amino acids long. The junction had 4 bases not matched to a gene; V was cut back by 5 bases and J by 3 bases. The CDR3 loop is CASSLRDRDYGYTF. Incomplete CDR3 DNA: TGTGCCAGTAGTCTGCGGGACAGGGACTATGGC.

This clone was seen ten or more times. Sequencing ends 3 residues short of the CDR3 end; the germline J gene provides the rest. The chain combines TRBV6-2 or TRBV6-3 with TRBJ2-7, with 9 bases fitting TRBD2. V trimming: 4 bases; J trimming: 1 base; junction bases outside the gene matches: 11. CDR1 and CDR2 from the germline V gene are MNHEY and SVGEGT. This CDR3 spans 17 amino acids. The CDR3 spells CASSWVSGRVGSYEQYF. Incomplete CDR3 DNA: TGTGCCAGCAGTTGGGTTAGCGGGAGAGTCGGATCCTACGAG.

As to this clone: Read coverage stops 3 residues before the CDR3 terminus; the germline J gene supplies the remainder. The V and J genes are TRBV5-1 and TRBJ1-2, with D possibly matching TRBD1 (5 bases). Trimming pared 1 base from V and 4 bases from J, leaving 8 bases between. Germline values: CDR1 SGHRS, CDR2 YFSETQ. The length of the CDR3 is 13 residues. The part of the CDR3 DNA that was read is TGCGCCAGCAGCTTGAGAACAGGCTATGGC. Its translation: CASSLRTGYG. In full, the CDR3 reads CASSLRTGYGYTF.